The rows below give T cell receptor beta chains drawn from one sample of a study of neoadjuvant anti-PD-1 for oral cavity cancer. Clones were read by immunoSEQ multiplex PCR, and TCRdb kept only the in-frame ones, dropping some. The sample has some 14,000 clones; 60% to 85% are singletons. Here the sequenced sample was PBMCs, taken after nivolumab (anti-PD-1) treatment. Source of these receptors: a person aged 35-80 years with oral cavity squamous cell carcinoma. CDR3s leave out the opening cysteine and the closing phenylalanine or tryptophan.

v_gene	j_gene	CDR3aa
TRBV27	TRBJ1-1	ASSFRRMNTEAF
TRBV7-6	TRBJ1-5	ASSLAHGQPQH
TRBV28	TRBJ1-5	ASSLEGAGSQPQH
TRBV6-1	TRBJ1-1	ASSVGQENTEAF
TRBV5-1	TRBJ2-3	ASSLGGSSTDTQY
TRBV2	TRBJ2-5	ASSAKLAGAETQY
TRBV5-1	TRBJ2-1	ASSSQDGFNEQF
TRBV28	TRBJ1-5	ASSTATGFQPQH
TRBV7-8	TRBJ2-2	ASSPRGSGRRGNTGELF
TRBV4-2	TRBJ2-3	ASSQDTSGRGDTQY
TRBV19	TRBJ2-1	ASSLGYRTRDNEQF
TRBV7-9	TRBJ1-1	ASSFSSTNTEAF
TRBV10-1	TRBJ2-7	ASSESGPSVQY
TRBV5-4	TRBJ2-3	ASSLHPDTQY
TRBV4-1	TRBJ1-5	ASSQAGGPDQPQH
TRBV6-6	TRBJ1-5	AITGQGGQPQH
TRBV14	TRBJ2-2	ASSQVRNTGELF
TRBV30	TRBJ2-3	ACSRGQGIRTDTQY
TRBV14	TRBJ2-7	ASSQARGEQY
TRBV6-5	TRBJ2-7	ASSLSTGPYEQY
TRBV5-6	TRBJ1-1	ASSAEAQVRNEAF
TRBV5-1	TRBJ2-1	ASSAEKPGLATNEQF
TRBV6-1	TRBJ1-2	ASTQGYGYT
TRBV7-3	TRBJ2-1	ASSLLTRDEQF
TRBV2	TRBJ1-5	ASSPGPDRDQPQH
TRBV2	TRBJ1-5	ASNTEGARQPQH